The 22 T cell receptor beta chains below were found in one sample sequenced in a study of T-cell memory formation after mild COVID-19 (dated by TCRdb to the early 2020s). The method was 5' RACE. Reads for this sample came from an Illumina NovaSeq 6000. In-frame beta chains were kept once TCRdb had trimmed the public reads at Q25 with fastp and called clones with MiXCR. Every distinct CDR3 protein forms one entry, paired with its most common genes and DNA. This sample is represented by fewer than 700,000 distinct CDR3 sequences; roughly 17% of them were singletons. The top ten clonotypes cover around 11% of the sample. The material sequenced was PBMCs or a T cell subset sorted from them (not recorded which). The source is an adult woman who had mild COVID-19 (a few samples of this study predate the infection). The sample titles of this study are shuffled in the database, so cell type and time point are left out; the donor was told from shared clones.

This clonotype came up a few times. The rearrangement links TRBV12-3 or TRBV12-4 to TRBJ2-7; perhaps D is TRBD1 or TRBD2 (5 bases each). The CDR3 runs to 16 residues. V dropped 4 bases and J dropped 6 bases, with 22 bases sitting between them. CDR3 sequence: CASSWDPTGLGGEQYF. The DNA for the CDR3 is TGTGCCAGCAGTTGGGACCCGACCGGACTTGGCGGCGAGCAGTACTTC.

This clonotype was observed a handful of times. The rearrangement joins TRBV20-1 to TRBJ1-2, with 10 bases identical to TRBD1. The length of the CDR3 is 15 residues. Germline V gene data show CDR1 as DFQATT and CDR2 as SNEGSKA (reference sequence). V gave up 4 bases and J gave up 4 bases; unmatched junction bases: 9. The chain's CDR3 is CSAKTRDRGFYGYTF. In DNA form, the CDR3 reads TGCAGTGCTAAAACTCGGGACAGGGGCTTCTATGGCTACACCTTC.

There are a few counts of this clonotype. This chain joins TRBV5-1 and TRBJ1-1; D possibly corresponds to TRBD1 (5 bases). Trimming removed 3 bases from V and 6 bases from J, with 12 bases in between. The length of the CDR3 is 13 residues. In germline, CDR1 is SGHRS, CDR2 YFSETQ. CDR3 sequence: CASSSPQGSEAFF. In nucleotides, the CDR3 is TGCGCCAGCAGCTCTCCCCAGGGTTCTGAAGCTTTCTTT.

The chain is built from TRBV10-3 and TRBJ2-1, with D perhaps TRBD2 (6 bases). This CDR3 has 12 residues. V was shortened by 9 bases and J by 5 bases, with 11 bases between the two germline ends. Per the germline V gene, CDR1 is ENHRY and CDR2 is SYGVKD. The CDR3 coding sequence is TGTGCCATGGGGACTCTTAACAATGAGCAGTTCTTC. Translation: CAMGTLNNEQFF.

This clonotype was picked up a small number of times. This chain joins TRBV9 and TRBJ1-5; TRBD1 agrees at 7 bases. The V gene end was trimmed by 3 bases and the J gene end by 8 bases; junction bases not matched to a gene: 11. CDR3 length equals 15 residues. Germline V gene sequence: CDR1 SGDLS, CDR2 YYNGEE. The DNA for the CDR3 is TGTGCCAGCAGCGGACAACAGGGTCAGGGGGAGCCCCAGCATTTT. Translating it yields CASSGQQGQGEPQHF.

The chain has TRBV19 and TRBJ1-1, with D uncertain. CDR3 length: 17 residues. V lost 1 base and J lost 0, with 15 bases in between. Germline V gene sequence: CDR1 LNHDA, CDR2 SQIVND (reference sequence). The CDR3 protein is CASSIGRVTFMNTEAFF. The DNA of the CDR3 is TGTGCCAGTAGTATAGGCCGTGTCACATTCATGAACACTGAAGCTTTCTTT.

CDR3 sequence reads: CASSDSVQDTQYF. The DNA of the CDR3 is TGTGCCAGCAGTGACTCGGTGCAAGATACGCAGTATTTT. V usage is TRBV6-4 and J usage is TRBJ2-3; unclear D gene. CDR1 and CDR2 (germline): MRHNA, SNTAGT. V lost 0 bases and J 5 bases, leaving 6 bases between the germline ends. This CDR3 is built from 13 residues.

The V and J genes are TRBV6-2 or TRBV6-3 and TRBJ2-7, with D unclear. This CDR3 is built from 14 residues. Trimming left V 1 base short and J 0 bases short, with 7 bases between. From germline, CDR1 is MNHEY and CDR2 SVGEGT. The CDR3 nucleotides are TGTGCCAGCAGTTACTTGGGCTACTCCTACGAGCAGTACGTC. Amino acid sequence: CASSYLGYSYEQYV.

This chain joins TRBV5-5 and TRBJ2-5, with D possibly matching TRBD1 (5 bases). The CDR3 loop spans 14 amino acids. Trimming left V 1 base short and J 2 bases short, with 9 bases between. The germline V gene has CDR1 SGHKS and CDR2 YYEKEE (reference sequence). CDR3 in DNA: TGTGCCAGCAGCTTGCCGACAGTACAAGAGACCCAGTACTTC. Translated, it gives CASSLPTVQETQYF.

This clonotype has only a few counts. CDR3 sequence: CASSLAFASGAGELFF. In nucleotides, the CDR3 is TGCGCCAGCAGCTTGGCCTTTGCTAGTGGGGCCGGGGAGCTGTTTTTT. The chain employs TRBV5-1 and TRBJ2-2; no clear D. CDR3 length equals 16 residues. Germline lookup yields CDR1 SGHRS and CDR2 YFSETQ. Trimming shortened V by 0 bases and J by 6 bases, and 15 bases separated the two germline ends.

The chain has TRBV7-9 and TRBJ1-4; TRBD1 might be the D (5 bases). The V end lost 4 bases, the J end lost 0 bases, and 15 bases lay between the germline ends. Germline V gene lookup returns CDR1 SEHNR and CDR2 FQNEAQ (reference sequence). CDR3 length: 17 amino acids. The CDR3: CASSYITGTATNEKLFF. CDR3 DNA: TGTGCCAGCAGCTACATTACCGGGACGGCAACTAATGAAAAACTGTTTTTT.

The chain is built from TRBV9 and TRBJ1-3; 7 bases match TRBD1. CDR1 is SGDLS, CDR2 YYNGEE, per germline. V lost 3 bases to trimming and J lost 1 base; unmatched junction nucleotides: 1. The CDR3 loop spans 14 amino acids. The CDR3: CASSATGSGNTIYF. CDR3 nucleotides: TGTGCCAGCAGCGCGACAGGGTCTGGAAACACCATATATTTT.

This clonotype was detected a few times. This chain uses TRBV12-3 or TRBV12-4 with TRBJ2-3; the match to TRBD2 covers 12 bases. V shed 6 bases, J shed 6 bases, and the junction held 13 bases outside the gene matches. The CDR3 runs 17 residues. CDR3 residues: CASSLLAGGLLRDTQYF. DNA for the CDR3: TGTGCCAGCAGCCTCCTAGCGGGAGGGCTATTGAGGGATACGCAGTATTTT.

The gene calls are TRBV7-8 and TRBJ2-5; D call uncertain. The CDR3 runs 12 residues. In germline, CDR1 is SGHVS, CDR2 FQNEAQ. Deletions cut 7 bases from V and 5 bases from J, with 11 bases between. For the CDR3, the DNA is TGTGCCAGCATCCCCTACGGGGAGACCCAGTACTTC. It encodes CASIPYGETQYF.

This chain connects TRBV4-1 to TRBJ1-5; perhaps TRBD1 as D (5 bases). The germline CDR1 and CDR2 sequences are MGHRA and YSYEKL. The CDR3 extends over 16 amino acids. V was cut by 4 bases and J by 1 base, with 14 bases left in between. For the CDR3, the DNA is TGCGCCAGCAGCCCGATGGGAAGGGGAAGCAATCAGCCCCAGCATTTT. The encoded protein is CASSPMGRGSNQPQHF.

This clonotype was seen a handful of times. The CDR3 sequence: CASSWDRESYEQYF. CDR3 nucleotide sequence: TGTGCCAGCAGCTGGGACAGGGAATCCTACGAGCAGTACTTC. The chain couples TRBV7-6 to TRBJ2-7, with 9 bases lining up with TRBD1. This CDR3 is 14 amino acids long. In germline, CDR1 is SGHVS, CDR2 FNYEAQ. The V segment lost 4 bases and the J segment 1 base; nucleotides outside the gene matches: 2. Looking up the rest from reference TRBV7-6 and TRBJ2-7 gives the full variable domain: GAGVSQSPRYKVTKRGQDVALRCDPISGHVSLYWYRQALGQGPEFLTYFNYEAQQDKSGLPNDRFSAERPEGSISTLTIQRTEQRDSAMYRCASSWDRESYEQYFGPGTRLTVT.

This clonotype was detected many times. This chain uses TRBV5-1 with TRBJ2-2; 10 nucleotides match TRBD2. Germline CDR1 is SGHRS and CDR2 is YFSETQ. With V trimmed by 4 bases and J by 7 bases, 7 bases remained unmatched. The CDR3 sequence is 15 residues long. The CDR3, as DNA: TGCGCCAGCAGCCCAACTAGCGGGAACGGCGGGGAGCTGTTTTTT. It codes for CASSPTSGNGGELFF.

The chain uses TRBV7-6 and TRBJ2-3; tentatively, D is TRBD2 (5 bases). Germline CDR1 is SGHVS and CDR2 is FNYEAQ. The CDR3 has 15 amino acids. Trimming removed 2 bases at V and 2 bases at J, with 11 bases between. DNA for the CDR3: TGTGCCAGCAGCTTAAGTAGAGGGTTCACAGATACGCAGTATTTT. Translated: CASSLSRGFTDTQYF.

This clonotype came up a few times. The chain is built from TRBV6-2 or TRBV6-3 and TRBJ1-2; 7 positions match TRBD1. Trimming at V came to 4 bases and at J to 6 bases, leaving 5 bases not matched to a gene. The CDR3 is 13 residues long. Germline CDR1 is MNHEY and CDR2 is SVGEGT. CDR3 DNA sequence: TGTGCCAGCAGTTCCCAGGGGGAGGATGGCTACACCTTC. Its protein product is CASSSQGEDGYTF.

V gene TRBV24-1 combines with J gene TRBJ2-2; possible D gene TRBD1, 5 bases. Trimming left V 0 bases short and J 5 bases short, with 9 bases between. Germline values: CDR1 KGHDR, CDR2 SFDVKD. The length of the CDR3 is 15 residues. DNA of the CDR3: TGTGCCACCAGTGATTTGATACAGGAGACCGGGGAGCTGTTTTTT. This sequence encodes CATSDLIQETGELFF.

This clonotype was seen only a few times. The chain recombines TRBV30 with TRBJ2-7, with TRBD1 identical over 9 bases. Germline V CDR1 and CDR2: GTSNPN, SVGIG (reference sequence). The V and J ends lost 4 bases and 6 bases, in that order; junction bases with no gene match: 7. This CDR3 comprises 13 residues. In DNA, the CDR3 is TGTGCCTGGAATGGACAGGGGAAGGGCGAGCAGTACTTC. The encoded protein is CAWNGQGKGEQYF.

At least ten counts were recorded for this clonotype. At one of its ends the junction is not consistent with the germline gene, which may arise from a read error. The rearrangement joins TRBV5-1 to TRBJ2-7, with TRBD2 identical over 7 bases. The CDR3 runs to 15 residues. The germline CDR1 and CDR2 sequences are SGHRS and YFSETQ. The CDR3 region has the DNA TGTGCCAGCAGCCTTCTAGCGGCGAGCTCCTACGAGCAGTACTTC. This encodes CASSLLAASSYEQYF.